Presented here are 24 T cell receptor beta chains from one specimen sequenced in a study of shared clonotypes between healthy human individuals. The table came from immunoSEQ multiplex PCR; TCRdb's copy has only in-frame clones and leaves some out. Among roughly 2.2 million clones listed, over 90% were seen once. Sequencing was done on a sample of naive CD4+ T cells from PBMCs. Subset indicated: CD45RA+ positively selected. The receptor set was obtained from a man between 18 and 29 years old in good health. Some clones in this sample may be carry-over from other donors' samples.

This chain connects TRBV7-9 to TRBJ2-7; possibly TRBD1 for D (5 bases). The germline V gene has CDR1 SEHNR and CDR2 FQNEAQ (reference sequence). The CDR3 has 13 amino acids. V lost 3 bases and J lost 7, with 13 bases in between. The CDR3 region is CASSLNLGQEQYF. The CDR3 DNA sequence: TGTGCCAGCAGCTTGAACCTCGGACAAGAGCAGTACTTC.

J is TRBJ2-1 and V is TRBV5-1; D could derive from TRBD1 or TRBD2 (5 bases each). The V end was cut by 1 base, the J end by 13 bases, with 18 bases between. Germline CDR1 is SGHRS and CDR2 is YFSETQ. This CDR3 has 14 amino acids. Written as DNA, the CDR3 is TGCGCCAGCAGCTTGCCCCGGGACGGCATGGACCAGTTCTTC. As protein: CASSLPRDGMDQFF.

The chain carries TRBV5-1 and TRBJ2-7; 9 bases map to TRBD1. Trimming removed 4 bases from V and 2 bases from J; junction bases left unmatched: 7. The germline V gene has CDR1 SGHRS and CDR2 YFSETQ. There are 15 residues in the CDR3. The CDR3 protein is CASSPGTGRAYEQYF. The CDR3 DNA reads TGCGCCAGCAGCCCTGGGACAGGGAGAGCCTACGAGCAGTACTTC.

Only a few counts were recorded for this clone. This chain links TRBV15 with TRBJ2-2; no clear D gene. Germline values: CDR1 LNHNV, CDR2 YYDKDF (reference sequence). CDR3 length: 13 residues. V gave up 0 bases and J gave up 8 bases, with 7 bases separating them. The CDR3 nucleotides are TGTGCCACCAGCAGAGATCGGAGTGGGGAGCTGTTTTTT. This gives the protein CATSRDRSGELFF.

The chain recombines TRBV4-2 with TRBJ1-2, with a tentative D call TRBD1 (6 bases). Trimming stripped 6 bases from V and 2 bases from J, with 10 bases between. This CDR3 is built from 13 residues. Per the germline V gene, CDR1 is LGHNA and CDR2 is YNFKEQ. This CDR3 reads CASSSGQNYGYTF. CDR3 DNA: TGTGCCAGCAGTTCCGGACAGAACTATGGCTACACCTTC.

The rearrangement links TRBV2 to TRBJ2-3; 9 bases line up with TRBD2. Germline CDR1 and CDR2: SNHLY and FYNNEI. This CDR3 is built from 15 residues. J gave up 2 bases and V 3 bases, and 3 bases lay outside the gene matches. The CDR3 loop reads CASSERLADTDTQYF. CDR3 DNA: TGTGCCAGCAGTGAGAGACTAGCGGACACAGATACGCAGTATTTT.

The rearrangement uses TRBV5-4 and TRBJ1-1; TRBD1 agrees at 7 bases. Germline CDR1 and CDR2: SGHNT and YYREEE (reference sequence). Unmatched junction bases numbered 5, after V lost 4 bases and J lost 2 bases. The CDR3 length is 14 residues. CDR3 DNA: TGTGCCAGCAGCGCTGTAGGGGGCAACACTGAAGCTTTCTTT. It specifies CASSAVGGNTEAFF.

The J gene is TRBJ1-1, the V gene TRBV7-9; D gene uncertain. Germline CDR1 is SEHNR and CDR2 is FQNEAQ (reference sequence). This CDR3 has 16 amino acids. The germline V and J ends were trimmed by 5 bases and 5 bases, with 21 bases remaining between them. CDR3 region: CASSLYRLRAGTEAFF. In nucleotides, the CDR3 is TGTGCCAGCAGCCTTTACCGATTGAGGGCGGGGACTGAAGCTTTCTTT.

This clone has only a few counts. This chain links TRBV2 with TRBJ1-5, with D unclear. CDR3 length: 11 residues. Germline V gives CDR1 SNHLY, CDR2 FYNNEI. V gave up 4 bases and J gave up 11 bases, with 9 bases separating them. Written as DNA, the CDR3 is TGTGCCAGCAGTGTTACGCTAGCCCAGCATTTT. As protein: CASSVTLAQHF.

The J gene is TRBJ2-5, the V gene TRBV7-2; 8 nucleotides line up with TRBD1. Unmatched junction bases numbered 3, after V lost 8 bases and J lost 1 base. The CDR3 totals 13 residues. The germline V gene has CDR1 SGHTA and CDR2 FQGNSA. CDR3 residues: CASGQGAQETQYF. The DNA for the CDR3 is TGTGCCAGCGGCCAGGGGGCCCAAGAGACCCAGTACTTC.

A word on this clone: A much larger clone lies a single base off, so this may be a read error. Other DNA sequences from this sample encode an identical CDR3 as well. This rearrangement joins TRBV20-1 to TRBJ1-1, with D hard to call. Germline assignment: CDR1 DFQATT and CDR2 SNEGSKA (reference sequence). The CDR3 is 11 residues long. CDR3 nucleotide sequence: TGCAGTGCAAGAGGGAACACTGAAGCTTTCTTT. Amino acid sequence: CSARGNTEAFF.

The CDR3 DNA sequence: TGTGCCAGCAGCTTAGCCGCGGGAGGGCCGGGAAGGACAGATACGCAGTATTTT. Its protein product is CASSLAAGGPGRTDTQYF. This chain links TRBV7-9 with TRBJ2-3, with 9 bases matching TRBD2. This CDR3 spans 18 amino acids. CDR1 is SEHNR, CDR2 FQNEAQ, per germline (reference sequence). Unmatched junction bases numbered 10, after V lost 0 bases and J lost 3 bases. Combining the CDR3 with reference TRBV7-9 and TRBJ2-3 gives the whole variable domain DTGVSQNPRHKITKRGQNVTFRCDPISEHNRLYWYRQTLGQGPEFLTYFQNEAQLEKSRLLSDRFSAERPKGSFSTLEIQRTEQGDSAMYLCASSLAAGGPGRTDTQYFGPGTRLTVL.

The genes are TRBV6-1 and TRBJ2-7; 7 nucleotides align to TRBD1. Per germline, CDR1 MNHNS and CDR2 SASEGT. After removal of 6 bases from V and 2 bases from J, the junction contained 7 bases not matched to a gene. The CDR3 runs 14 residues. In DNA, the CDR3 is TGTGCCAGCAGGGAGACAGGGTTCACCTACGAGCAGTACTTC. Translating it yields CASRETGFTYEQYF.

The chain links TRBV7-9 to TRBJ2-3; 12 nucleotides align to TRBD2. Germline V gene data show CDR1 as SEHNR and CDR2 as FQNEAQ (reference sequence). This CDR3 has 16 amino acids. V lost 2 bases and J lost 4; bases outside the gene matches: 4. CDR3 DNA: TGTGCCAGCAGCTTACAGACTAGCGGGAGTCCAGATACGCAGTATTTT. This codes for CASSLQTSGSPDTQYF.

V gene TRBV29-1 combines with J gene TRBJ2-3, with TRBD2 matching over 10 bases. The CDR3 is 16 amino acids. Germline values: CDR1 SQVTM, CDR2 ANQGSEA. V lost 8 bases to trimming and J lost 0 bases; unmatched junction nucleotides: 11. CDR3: CSIQGGTSESTDTQYF. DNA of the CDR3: TGCAGCATCCAGGGGGGGACTAGCGAGAGCACAGATACGCAGTATTTT.

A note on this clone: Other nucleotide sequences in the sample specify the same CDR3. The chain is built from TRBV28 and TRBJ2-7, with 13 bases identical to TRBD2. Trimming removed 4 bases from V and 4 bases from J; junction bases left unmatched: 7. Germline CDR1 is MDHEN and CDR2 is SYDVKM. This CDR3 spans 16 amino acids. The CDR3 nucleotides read TGTGCCAGCAGTTCCCCTGGGACTAGCGGGGCTTACGAGCAGTACTTC. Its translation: CASSSPGTSGAYEQYF.

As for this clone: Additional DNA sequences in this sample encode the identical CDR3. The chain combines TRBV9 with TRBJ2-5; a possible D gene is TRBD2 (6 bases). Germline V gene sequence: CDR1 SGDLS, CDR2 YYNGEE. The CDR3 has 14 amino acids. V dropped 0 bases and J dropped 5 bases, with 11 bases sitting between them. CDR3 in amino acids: CASSVVGLAETQYF. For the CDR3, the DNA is TGTGCCAGCAGCGTAGTCGGTCTAGCGGAGACCCAGTACTTC. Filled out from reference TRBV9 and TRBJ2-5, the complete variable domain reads DSGVTQTPKHLITATGQRVTLRCSPRSGDLSVYWYQQSLDQGLQFLIQYYNGEERAKGNILERFSAQQFPDLHSELNLSSLELGDSALYFCASSVVGLAETQYFGPGTRLLVL.

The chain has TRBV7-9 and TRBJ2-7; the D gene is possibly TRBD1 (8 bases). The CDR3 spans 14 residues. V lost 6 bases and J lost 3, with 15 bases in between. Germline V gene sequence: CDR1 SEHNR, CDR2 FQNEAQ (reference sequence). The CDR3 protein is CASRPTGGVYEQYF. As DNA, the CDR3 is TGTGCCAGCAGGCCCACAGGGGGGGTCTACGAGCAGTACTTC.

The CDR3 DNA is TGTGCCAGCAGTTTGACTGAAATAGAGACCCAGTACTTC. Amino acid sequence: CASSLTEIETQYF. The chain carries TRBV28 and TRBJ2-5; D is unclear. There are 13 residues in the CDR3. CDR1 and CDR2 (germline): MDHEN, SYDVKM. The germline V and J ends were trimmed by 3 bases and 4 bases, with 9 bases remaining between them.

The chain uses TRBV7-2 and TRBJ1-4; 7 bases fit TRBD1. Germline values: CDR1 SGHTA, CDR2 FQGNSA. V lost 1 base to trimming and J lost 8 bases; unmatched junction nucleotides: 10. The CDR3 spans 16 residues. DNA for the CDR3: TGTGCCAGCAGCTTAGAAGAGACAGGGACACGGGAAAAACTGTTTTTT. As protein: CASSLEETGTREKLFF.

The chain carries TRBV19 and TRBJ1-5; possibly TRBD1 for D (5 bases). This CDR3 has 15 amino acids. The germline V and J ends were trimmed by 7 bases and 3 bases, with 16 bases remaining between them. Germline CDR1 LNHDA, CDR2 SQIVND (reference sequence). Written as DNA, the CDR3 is TGTGCCAGTAAGGTCTCAGGGAGCGCCAATCAGCCCCAGCATTTT. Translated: CASKVSGSANQPQHF.

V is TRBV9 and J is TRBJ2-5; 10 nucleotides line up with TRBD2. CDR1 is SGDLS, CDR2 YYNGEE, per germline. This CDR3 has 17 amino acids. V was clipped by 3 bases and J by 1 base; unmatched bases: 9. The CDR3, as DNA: TGTGCCAGCAGCGAACCTGGGACTAGCGCCCTCCAAGAGACCCAGTACTTC. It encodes CASSEPGTSALQETQYF.

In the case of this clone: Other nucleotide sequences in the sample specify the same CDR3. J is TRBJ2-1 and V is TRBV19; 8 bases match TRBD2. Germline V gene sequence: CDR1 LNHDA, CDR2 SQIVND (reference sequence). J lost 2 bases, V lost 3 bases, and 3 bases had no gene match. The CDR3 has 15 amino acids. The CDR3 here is CASSISGGTYNEQFF. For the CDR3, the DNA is TGTGCCAGTAGTATCAGCGGGGGAACCTACAATGAGCAGTTCTTC.

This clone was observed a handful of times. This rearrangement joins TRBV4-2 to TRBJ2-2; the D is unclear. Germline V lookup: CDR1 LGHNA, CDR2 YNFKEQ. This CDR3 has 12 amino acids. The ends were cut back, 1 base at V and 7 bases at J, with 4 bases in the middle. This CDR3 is CASSQGGGELFF. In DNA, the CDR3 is TGTGCCAGCAGCCAAGGAGGCGGGGAGCTGTTTTTT.